This entry is about one TCR beta chain. Its cognate antigen is unknown. This sample is part of a study of shared clonotypes between healthy human individuals. In the study overall: Per donor, three plates held CD4 naive cells, three held CD4 memory, two held CD8 naive and one held CD8 memory. Notes on the study in general: In contrast to clonotypes shared by all four donors, non-shared clonotypes had lower generation probabilities. Compared with memory subsets, naive subsets generally had larger estimated richness.

The CDR3 sequence is 11 residues long. From germline, CDR1 is MDHEN and CDR2 SYDVKM. V lost 5 bases to trimming and J lost 7 bases, with 9 bases between them. A CD45RA-negative memory subset and a CD45RA+ naive subset were separated from the CD4+ cells. Sequenced by immunoSEQ multiplex PCR; TCRdb stores in-frame clones only, minus some. The sample holds 190,000 or so clones, about 66% seen once. V gene TRBV28 combines with J gene TRBJ2-7; D unresolved. The specimen sequenced was memory CD4+ T cells sorted from blood. Specified subset: CD45RA-negative fraction. The source is a man aged 25 to 40 in good health. The CDR3 loop reads CASSVPSEQYF. In DNA form, the CDR3 reads TGTGCCAGCAGTGTGCCCTCGGAGCAGTACTTC.